Sequencing of this TCR beta chain was carried out in a study of T cell responses to AZD1222 COVID-19 vaccine. Study context: Recipients boosted at about 4 weeks or about 12 weeks are pooled. General study findings and limits: The sample set comprised mostly white British donors with more females, and clonal diversity was possibly underestimated. CD4 TCRs covered the whole spike, strongest at regions 160-218 and 743-854.

V lost 8 bases and J 6 bases, leaving 20 bases between the germline ends. This CDR3 contains 15 residues. CDR1 is LNHDA and CDR2 is SQIVND in the germline V gene (reference sequence). Data came from immunoSEQ multiplex PCR; TCRdb stores just in-frame clones and leaves some out. The sample carries 44,000 or so clones, around 80% recorded once. This clone was seen once. Its matching antigen is unknown. Material: peripheral blood, obtained on day 0 of AZD1222 vaccination. The chain employs TRBV19 and TRBJ1-5; D is undetermined. This TCR was sampled from an adult in good health. CDR3 in amino acids: CASRQYSAVGQPQHF. DNA of the CDR3: TGTGCCAGTCGTCAGTATAGTGCGGTAGGTCAGCCCCAGCATTTT.